These T cell receptor beta chains were read from a single sample in a study of T cell responses to AZD1222 COVID-19 vaccine. Repertoires were generated with immunoSEQ multiplex PCR, while TCRdb's copy carries only in-frame clones and drops some. This table has just over 70,000 clones, 85% appearing once. Sequencing used peripheral blood, obtained on day 0 of AZD1222 vaccination. The receptors come from an adult in good health. The CDR3 runs from the conserved cysteine through the conserved F or W.

v_call cdr3_aa
TRBV7-9 CASSQDSYEQYF
TRBV3-1/TRBV3-2 CASSPDSSYNEQFF
TRBV2 CAGSQGTGSNQPQHF
TRBV10-1 CASSGGADTEAFF
TRBV5-1 CASSLAVTGELFF
TRBV19 CASSMPGNQPQHF
TRBV6-5 CASSWDWTVRYGYTF
TRBV21-1 CASSKALAGGCNEQYF
TRBV14 CASSQETSGSNGTQYF
TRBV2 CASRLGTENSPLHF
TRBV19 CASSIMGVTYNEQFF
TRBV11-3 CASSLEQGGSSYNSPLHF
TRBV19 CASTRDRGEGYTF
TRBV10-1 CASSEVETGGLESNQPQHF
TRBV5-1 CASSVPGGNGNTIYF
TRBV6-1 CASSDGQGLTIYF
TRBV27 CASSSRQGSTDTQYF
TRBV2 CASSPQGNEQFF
TRBV9 CASSETSGIYNEQFF
TRBV18 CASSPGQEDNEKLFF
TRBV7-8 CASSLGTGKMDTQYF
TRBV15 CATSRGQGGTKGYTF
TRBV19 CASSMSELAGLQETQYF
TRBV19 CASSIGGLSTEAFF
TRBV4-2 CASSQDRGSTEAFF
TRBV11-3 CASSSDPHQPQHF
TRBV3-1/TRBV3-2 CASSARGSRQGSYGYTF
TRBV12-3/TRBV12-4 CASSRDTYNEQFF
TRBV11-3 CASSLEGGGDTQYF
TRBV14 CASSPRDYYNEQFF
TRBV2 CASRQGAGELFF
TRBV4-2 CASSQDWGDTNEKLFF
TRBV19 CASRGARRDNQPQHF
TRBV19 CASSRSQGETQYF
TRBV5-1 CASRDSNAETQYF
TRBV13 CASSLLAGGHNEQFF
TRBV3-1/TRBV3-2 CASSQTGTSHEQYF
TRBV7-2 CASSLARTTVEAFF
TRBV12-3/TRBV12-4 CASGTINTGELFF
TRBV7-9 CASSIGTDPTDTQYF
TRBV14 CATLMGSRGYTF
TRBV7-9 CASSLGPSGSPAEQYF
TRBV25-1 CASSGTGTPFYEQYF
TRBV6-5 CASKGQAYSYEQYF
TRBV2 CASSVTDSYNEQFF
TRBV4-2 CASSQQSTGGNSPLHF
TRBV5-1 CASSLGMRGQSGYTF
TRBV7-2 CASSPGRSFTF
TRBV2 CASSGRTVLTDTQYF
TRBV7-2 CASSYGTSEYEQYF
TRBV18 CASSPKREGYTF
TRBV5-1 CASSLAGVNTDTQYF
TRBV5-1 CASSWRDTEQYF